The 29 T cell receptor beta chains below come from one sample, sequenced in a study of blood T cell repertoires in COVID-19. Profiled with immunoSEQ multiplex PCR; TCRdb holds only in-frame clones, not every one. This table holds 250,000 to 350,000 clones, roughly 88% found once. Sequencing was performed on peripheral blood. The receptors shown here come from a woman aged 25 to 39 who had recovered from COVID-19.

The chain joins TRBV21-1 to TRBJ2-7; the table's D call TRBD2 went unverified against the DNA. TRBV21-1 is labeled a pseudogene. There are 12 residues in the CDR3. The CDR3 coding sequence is TGTGCCGCCCCAAGCCTCTTAGAGAAGTCGTACTTC. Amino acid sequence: CAAPSLLEKSYF.

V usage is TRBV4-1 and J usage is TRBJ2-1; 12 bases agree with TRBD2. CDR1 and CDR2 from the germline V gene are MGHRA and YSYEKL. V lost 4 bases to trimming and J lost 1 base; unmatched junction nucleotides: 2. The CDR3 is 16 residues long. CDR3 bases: TGCGCCAGCAGCCGAGGACTAGCGGGGTCCTACAATGAGCAGTTCTTC. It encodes CASSRGLAGSYNEQFF.

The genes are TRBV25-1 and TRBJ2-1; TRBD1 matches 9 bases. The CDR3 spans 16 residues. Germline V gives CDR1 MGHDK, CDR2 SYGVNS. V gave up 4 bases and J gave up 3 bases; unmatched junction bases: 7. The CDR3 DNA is TGTGCCAGCAGTGTCCTAGACAGGGGGGGCTACAATGAGCAGTTCTTC. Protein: CASSVLDRGGYNEQFF.

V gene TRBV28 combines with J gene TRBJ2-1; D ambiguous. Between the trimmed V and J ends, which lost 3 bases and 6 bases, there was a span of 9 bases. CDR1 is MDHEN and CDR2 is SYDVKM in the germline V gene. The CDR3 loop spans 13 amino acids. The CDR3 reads CASSFGFGNEQFF. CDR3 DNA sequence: TGTGCCAGCAGTTTCGGGTTTGGCAATGAGCAGTTCTTC.

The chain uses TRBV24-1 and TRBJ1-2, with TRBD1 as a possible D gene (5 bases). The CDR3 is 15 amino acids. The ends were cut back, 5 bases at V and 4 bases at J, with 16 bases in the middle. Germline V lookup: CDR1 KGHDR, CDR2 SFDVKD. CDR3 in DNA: TGTGCCACCAGTGGGGACCAGGAGGGGATCTATGGCTACACCTTC. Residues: CATSGDQEGIYGYTF.

CDR3 sequence (DNA): TGCGCCAGCAGCTTGTCAGGGGAGTATGGCTACACCTTC. Its translation is CASSLSGEYGYTF. This chain links TRBV5-1 with TRBJ1-2, with a possible D match to TRBD1 (6 bases). The CDR3 has 13 amino acids. The germline gives CDR1 SGHRS, CDR2 YFSETQ. V shed 1 base and J shed 5 bases, with 9 bases lying between them.

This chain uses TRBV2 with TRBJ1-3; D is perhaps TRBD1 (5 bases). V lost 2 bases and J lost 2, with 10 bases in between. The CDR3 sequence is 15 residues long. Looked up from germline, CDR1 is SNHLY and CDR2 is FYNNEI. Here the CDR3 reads CASSEPGVPGNTIYF. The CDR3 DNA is TGTGCCAGCAGTGAACCGGGGGTTCCTGGAAACACCATATATTTT.

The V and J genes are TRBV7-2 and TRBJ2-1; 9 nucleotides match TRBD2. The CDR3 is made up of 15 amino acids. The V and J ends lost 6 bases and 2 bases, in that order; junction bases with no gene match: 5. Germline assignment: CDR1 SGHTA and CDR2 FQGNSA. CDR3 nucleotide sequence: TGTGCCAGCAGACTTAGCGGGGGCGCCTACAATGAGCAGTTCTTC. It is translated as CASRLSGGAYNEQFF.

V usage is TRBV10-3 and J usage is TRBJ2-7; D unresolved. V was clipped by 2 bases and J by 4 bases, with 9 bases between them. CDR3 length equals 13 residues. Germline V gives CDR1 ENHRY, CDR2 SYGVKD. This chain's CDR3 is CAISERQAYEQYF. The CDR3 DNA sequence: TGTGCCATCAGTGAGAGGCAGGCTTACGAGCAGTACTTC.

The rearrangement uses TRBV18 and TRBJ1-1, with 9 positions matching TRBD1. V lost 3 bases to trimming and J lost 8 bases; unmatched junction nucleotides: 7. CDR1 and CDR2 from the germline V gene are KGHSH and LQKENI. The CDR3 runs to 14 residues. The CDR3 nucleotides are TGTGCCAGCTCACCTGGGACAGGGAGCGAGGAAGCTTTCTTT. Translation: CASSPGTGSEEAFF.

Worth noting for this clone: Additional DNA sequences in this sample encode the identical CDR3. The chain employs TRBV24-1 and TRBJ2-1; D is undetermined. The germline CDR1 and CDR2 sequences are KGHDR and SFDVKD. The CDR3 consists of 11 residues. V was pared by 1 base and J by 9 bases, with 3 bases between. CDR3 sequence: CATSDFSEQFF. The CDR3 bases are TGTGCCACCAGTGATTTCAGTGAGCAGTTCTTC.

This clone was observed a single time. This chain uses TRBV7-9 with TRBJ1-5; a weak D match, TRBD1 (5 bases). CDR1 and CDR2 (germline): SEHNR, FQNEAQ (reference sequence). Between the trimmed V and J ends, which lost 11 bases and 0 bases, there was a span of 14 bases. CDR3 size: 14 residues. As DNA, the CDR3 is TGTGCCGTGGGGGGAGCCTATAGCAATCAGCCCCAGCATTTT. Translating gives CAVGGAYSNQPQHF.

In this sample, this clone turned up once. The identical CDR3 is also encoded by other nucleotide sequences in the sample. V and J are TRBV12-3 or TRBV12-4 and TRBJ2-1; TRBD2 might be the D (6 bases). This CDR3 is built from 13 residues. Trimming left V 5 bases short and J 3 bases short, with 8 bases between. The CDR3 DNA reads TGTGCCAGCAGTCTGCGGGGCTACAATGAGCAGTTCTTC. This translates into CASSLRGYNEQFF.

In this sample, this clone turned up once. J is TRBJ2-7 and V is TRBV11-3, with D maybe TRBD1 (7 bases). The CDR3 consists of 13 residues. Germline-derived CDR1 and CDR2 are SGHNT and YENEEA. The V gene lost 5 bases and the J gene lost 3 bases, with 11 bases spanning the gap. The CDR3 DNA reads TGTGCCAGCAGCGCCCAGGGGGGCTACGAGCAGTACTTC. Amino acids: CASSAQGGYEQYF. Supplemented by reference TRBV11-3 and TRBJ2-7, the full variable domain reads EAGVVQSPRYKIIEKKQPVAFWCNPISGHNTLYWYLQNLGQGPELLIRYENEEAVDDSQLPKDRFSAERLKGVDSTLKIQPAELGDSAVYLCASSAQGGYEQYFGPGTRLTVT.

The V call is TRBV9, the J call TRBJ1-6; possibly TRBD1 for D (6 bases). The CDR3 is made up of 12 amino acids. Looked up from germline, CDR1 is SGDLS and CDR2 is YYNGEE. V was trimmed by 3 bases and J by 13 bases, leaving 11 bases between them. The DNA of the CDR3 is TGTGCCAGCAGCGCGGTGAGGGGGCCCCTCCACTTT. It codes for CASSAVRGPLHF.

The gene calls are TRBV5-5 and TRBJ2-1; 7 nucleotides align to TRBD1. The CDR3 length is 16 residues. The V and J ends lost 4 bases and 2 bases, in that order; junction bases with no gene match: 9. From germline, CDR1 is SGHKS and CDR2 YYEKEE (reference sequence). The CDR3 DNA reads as TGTGCCAGCAGCCCCCTCGGGCAGGGGGCCTACAATGAGCAGTTCTTC. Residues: CASSPLGQGAYNEQFF.

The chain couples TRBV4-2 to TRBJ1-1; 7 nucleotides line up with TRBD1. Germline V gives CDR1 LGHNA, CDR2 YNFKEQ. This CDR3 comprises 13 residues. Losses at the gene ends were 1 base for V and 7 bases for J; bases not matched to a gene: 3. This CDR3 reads CASSQVGDSEAFF. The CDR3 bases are TGTGCCAGCAGCCAAGTTGGGGACAGTGAAGCTTTCTTT.

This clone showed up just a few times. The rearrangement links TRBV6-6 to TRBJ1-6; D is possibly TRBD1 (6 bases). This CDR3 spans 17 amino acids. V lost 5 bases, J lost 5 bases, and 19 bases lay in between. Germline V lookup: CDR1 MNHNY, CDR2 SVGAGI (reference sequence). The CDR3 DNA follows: TGTGCCAGCAGTCCCCACCTGGGACAAATCAATAATTCACCCCTCCACTTT. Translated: CASSPHLGQINNSPLHF.

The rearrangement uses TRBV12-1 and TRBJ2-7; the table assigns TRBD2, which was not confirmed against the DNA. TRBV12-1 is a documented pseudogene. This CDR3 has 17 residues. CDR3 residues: CASSFALRSSGGYEQYF. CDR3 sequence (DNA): TGTGCCAGCAGCTTTGCGCTCAGAAGTAGCGGGGGTTACGAGCAGTACTTC.

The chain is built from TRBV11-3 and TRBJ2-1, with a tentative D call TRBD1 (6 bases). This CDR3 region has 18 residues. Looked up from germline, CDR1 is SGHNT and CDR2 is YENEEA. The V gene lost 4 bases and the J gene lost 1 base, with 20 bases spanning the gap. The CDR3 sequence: CASSSRISRGRSYNEQFF. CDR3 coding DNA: TGTGCCAGCAGCTCGCGAATATCCAGGGGAAGGTCCTACAATGAGCAGTTCTTC.

The CDR3 DNA is TGCAGCGTTGAAGGGAACACGGGTGGCTACACCTTC. It encodes CSVEGNTGGYTF. This chain uses TRBV29-1 with TRBJ1-2, with unresolved D. V dropped 1 base and J dropped 7 bases, with 10 bases sitting between them. This CDR3 is 12 amino acids long. Germline V lookup: CDR1 SQVTM, CDR2 ANQGSEA.

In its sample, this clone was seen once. The CDR3 DNA reads TGTGCCACCAGTGACCCCGCTAGCGGGGCCCAAGAGACCCAGTACTTC. It translates to CATSDPASGAQETQYF. The chain links TRBV24-1 to TRBJ2-5, with TRBD2 matching 9 bases. Per the germline V gene, CDR1 is KGHDR and CDR2 is SFDVKD. The J segment lost 1 base and the V segment lost 4 bases, leaving 6 bases of the junction unmatched. The CDR3 is 16 amino acids.

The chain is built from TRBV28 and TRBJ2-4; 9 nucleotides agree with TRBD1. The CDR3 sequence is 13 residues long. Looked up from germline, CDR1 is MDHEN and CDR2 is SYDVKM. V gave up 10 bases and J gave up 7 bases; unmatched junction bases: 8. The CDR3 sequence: CAISQGARNIQYF. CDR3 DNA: TGTGCCATCTCACAGGGGGCACGGAACATTCAGTACTTC.

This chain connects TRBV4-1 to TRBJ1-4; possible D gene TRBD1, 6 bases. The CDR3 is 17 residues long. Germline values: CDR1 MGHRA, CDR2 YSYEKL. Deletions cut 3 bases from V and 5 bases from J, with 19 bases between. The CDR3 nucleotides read TGCGCCAGCAGCCAGTGGGGAGTACAGGGTTCCAATGAAAAACTGTTTTTT. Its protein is CASSQWGVQGSNEKLFF.

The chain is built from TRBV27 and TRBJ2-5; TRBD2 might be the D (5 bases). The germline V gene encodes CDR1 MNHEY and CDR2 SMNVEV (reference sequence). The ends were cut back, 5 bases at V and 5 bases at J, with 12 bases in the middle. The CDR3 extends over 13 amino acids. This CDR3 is CASSLRGGETQYF. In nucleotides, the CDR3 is TGTGCCAGCAGTCTCCGGGGTGGGGAGACCCAGTACTTC.

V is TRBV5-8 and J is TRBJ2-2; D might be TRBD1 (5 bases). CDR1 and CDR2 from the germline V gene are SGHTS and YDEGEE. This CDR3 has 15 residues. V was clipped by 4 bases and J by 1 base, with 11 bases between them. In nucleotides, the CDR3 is TGTGCCAGCAGCCCAGGGAATTGGAACACCGGGGAGCTGTTTTTT. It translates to CASSPGNWNTGELFF.

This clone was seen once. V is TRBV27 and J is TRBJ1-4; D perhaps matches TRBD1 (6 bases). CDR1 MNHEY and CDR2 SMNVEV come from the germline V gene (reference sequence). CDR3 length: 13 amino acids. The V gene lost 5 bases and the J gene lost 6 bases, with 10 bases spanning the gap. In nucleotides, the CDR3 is TGTGCCAGCAGTAGCCAGGGGTATGAAAAACTGTTTTTT. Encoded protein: CASSSQGYEKLFF.

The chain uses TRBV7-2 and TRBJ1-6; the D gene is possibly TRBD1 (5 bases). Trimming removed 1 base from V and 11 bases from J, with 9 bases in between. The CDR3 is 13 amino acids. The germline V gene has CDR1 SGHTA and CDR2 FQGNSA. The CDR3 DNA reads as TGTGCCAGCAGCTTAGTAGGGGCTGCACCCCTCCACTTT. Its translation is CASSLVGAAPLHF.

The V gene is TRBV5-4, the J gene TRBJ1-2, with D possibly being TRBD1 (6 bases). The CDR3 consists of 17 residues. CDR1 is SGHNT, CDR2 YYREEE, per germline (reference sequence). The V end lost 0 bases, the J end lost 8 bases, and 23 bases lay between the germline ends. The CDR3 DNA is TGTGCCAGCAGCTTGGGTGTCAGAGGGGGGGCAAGAGAGGGCTACACCTTC. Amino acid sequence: CASSLGVRGGAREGYTF.